This paragraph reports one T cell receptor beta chain. The antigen it binds to is not known. Per-base quality was not reported, and no clone a single base away is much larger than it. This sample is drawn from a study of OX40 agonist ivuxolimab in advanced cancers. In terms of the full investigation: The costimulatory receptor OX40 (CD134) was targeted by ivuxolimab, a fully human IgG2 agonistic monoclonal antibody. Three dose-escalation patients achieved partial responses, one with hepatocellular carcinoma and two with cutaneous melanoma. Patients were allowed to have had prior anti-PD-1, anti-PD-L1 or anti-CTLA-4 therapy, and around two fifths of the dose-escalation patients had been treated with checkpoint inhibitors. Among the 52 dose-escalation patients, 19 had hepatocellular carcinoma, 15 melanoma, 9 renal cell carcinoma and 9 head and neck cancer. The dose-escalation cohort was almost 85% male with a mean age of roughly 60 years, ranging from about 20 to 80. The point of sequencing TCRbeta in the periphery was to test whether ivuxolimab changed TCR sequence diversity and drove clonal T-cell expansion. Intravenous ivuxolimab was administered to patients every 2 weeks at six dose levels: 0.01, 0.1, 0.3, 1.5, 3 and 10 mg/kg. The paper describes the monotherapy dose-escalation part (N of about 57 patients) of the phase I trial of ivuxolimab.

The CDR3 contains 14 residues, cysteine and phenylalanine counted. Only the CDR3 DNA stays, 42 bases, in frame from base 1. V drops 6 bases and J drops 4 bases, leaving 15 bases in between. Based on the germline V gene, the CDR1 and CDR2 sequences are SNHLY and FYNNEI. Genomic DNA was extracted from sorted cells for sequencing of the TCRbeta CDR3 region. TCRbeta CDR3 regions were sequenced using the immunoSEQ Assay. Here the immuneACCESS table is served through TCRdb, limited to in-frame sequences with V and J called. Missing clones are a known gap in these copies; in checked studies unresolved V genes cover under half, and the rest lacks a known reason. The sample table shows about 79,000 clones, and about 90% are seen once. The biggest ten clones account for about 3.8% of the sample. Overall study results and their limits: At doses of 0.1 to 3.0 mg/kg, clonal expansion of both CD4+ and CD8+ blood T cells was observed from baseline to week 6. Low levels of normalized T-cell clonal expansion were also seen in some patients who did not respond. The antigen specificity of the clonally expanded peripheral T cells was not determined. In the 0.1-3.0 mg/kg groups, partial responders were among the patients with the lowest normalized peripheral clonal expansion, particularly in CD8+ T cells. On average, CD8+ T cells showed more expanded clones than CD4+ T cells after ivuxolimab.

Patients with autoimmune disease history or receiving systemic immunosuppression were excluded from the trial. Peripheral blood for TCR sequencing was collected from all dose cohorts at baseline, on cycle 4 day 1, and on cycle 7 day 1. Samples came from an open-label, multicenter, first-in-human phase I dose-escalation trial of ivuxolimab. Adults with locally advanced or metastatic melanoma, renal cell carcinoma, hepatocellular carcinoma or head and neck squamous cell carcinoma were enrolled in the trial. Before TCR sequencing, CD4+ and CD8+ T cells were separately sorted from peripheral blood. The receptor's source is an adult with an advanced solid tumor such as melanoma, head and neck, liver or kidney cancer. The chain uses TRBV2 and TRBJ1-1, with the D gene uncertain. The starting material was CD4+ or CD8+ T cells sorted from blood, obtained in a trial of the OX40 agonist ivuxolimab. The sequence in DNA is TGTGCCAGCAGAGACTCAGGTTTAAGCACTGAAGCTTTCTTT. This yields the protein CASRDSGLSTEAFF.